Listed here are 14 T cell receptor beta chains from one sample, sequenced in a study of CD8 T cells in ankylosing spondylitis. TCRdb re-called the 5' RACE reads with MiXCR, one entry per CDR3 protein. The sample holds 30,000 to 45,000 distinct CDR3 sequences, approximately 3% seen once. Sample: blood, either unsorted or a sorted T cell fraction (not recorded which). These receptors came from a male donor with ankylosing spondylitis or in good health (not recorded which).

There are many counts of this clonotype. The chain links TRBV9 to TRBJ2-1; 13 bases align to TRBD2. This CDR3 comprises 16 residues. Germline CDR1 and CDR2: SGDLS and YYNGEE. Losses at the gene ends were 3 bases for V and 8 bases for J; bases not matched to a gene: 8. The CDR3 DNA reads as TGTGCCAGCAGCGCCGCCGGGACTAGCGGGACCCATGAGCAGTTCTTC. This translates into CASSAAGTSGTHEQFF.

This clonotype was seen at least ten times. The chain carries TRBV9 and TRBJ2-1, with a weak D call TRBD2 (5 bases). Germline loops: CDR1 SGDLS, CDR2 YYNGEE. The V and J ends lost 1 base and 0 bases respectively, with 14 bases between them. This CDR3 is 17 amino acids long. The CDR3 reads CASSVMDSVRSYNEQFF. The CDR3 DNA sequence: TGTGCCAGCAGCGTAATGGACTCCGTTCGCTCCTACAATGAGCAGTTCTTC.

At least ten counts were recorded for this clonotype. The chain recombines TRBV9 with TRBJ2-3, with TRBD1 matching 7 bases. Germline V gene sequence: CDR1 SGDLS, CDR2 YYNGEE. J was trimmed by 2 bases and V by 4 bases; bases with no gene match: 7. This CDR3 contains 15 residues. Written as DNA, the CDR3 is TGTGCCAGCAGCAATTGGGGACAGAACACAGATACGCAGTATTTT. Translation: CASSNWGQNTDTQYF.

This clonotype was found many times. The CDR3 sequence is CASSVGSRMHEKLFF. In DNA, the CDR3 is TGTGCCAGCAGCGTAGGATCCCGGATGCATGAAAAACTGTTTTTT. V usage is TRBV9 and J usage is TRBJ1-4; D unresolved. The CDR3 contains 15 residues. V lost 0 bases and J 6 bases, leaving 12 bases between the germline ends. The germline V gene encodes CDR1 SGDLS and CDR2 YYNGEE. The full variable domain, its missing parts supplied by reference TRBV9 and TRBJ1-4, is DSGVTQTPKHLITATGQRVTLRCSPRSGDLSVYWYQQSLDQGLQFLIQYYNGEERAKGNILERFSAQQFPDLHSELNLSSLELGDSALYFCASSVGSRMHEKLFFGSGTQLSVL.

This clonotype appeared many times. The rearrangement uses TRBV9 and TRBJ2-1, with D tentatively TRBD2 (5 bases). Germline CDR1 SGDLS, CDR2 YYNGEE. The CDR3 covers 17 residues. The V end was cut by 0 bases, the J end by 0 bases, with 13 bases between. In nucleotides, the CDR3 is TGTGCCAGCAGCGTAGCTCCTCCGGGGAGCTCCTACAATGAGCAGTTCTTC. Protein product: CASSVAPPGSSYNEQFF.

The table lists this clonotype with many counts. The chain links TRBV9 to TRBJ2-2; D is perhaps TRBD2 (6 bases). V was trimmed by 4 bases and J by 4 bases, leaving 14 bases between them. The CDR3 is 15 residues long. Germline V gives CDR1 SGDLS, CDR2 YYNGEE. The CDR3: CASSLAGSGTGELFF. The CDR3 DNA reads as TGTGCCAGCAGCTTGGCGGGGTCTGGCACCGGGGAGCTGTTTTTT.

There are many counts of this clonotype. The rearrangement links TRBV9 to TRBJ2-1; TRBD2 might be the D (6 bases). V lost 0 bases, J lost 5 bases, and 18 bases lay in between. In germline, CDR1 is SGDLS, CDR2 YYNGEE. There are 17 residues in the CDR3. The CDR3 bases are TGTGCCAGCAGCGTAGCTTTAGGCCGCTCGGGGGACAATGAGCAGTTCTTC. This translates into CASSVALGRSGDNEQFF.

This clonotype has a count of ten or more. The V call is TRBV21-1, the J call TRBJ2-7; TRBD2, the table's D call, was not compared with the DNA. TRBV21-1 represents a pseudogene. The CDR3 totals 19 residues. The CDR3 nucleotides read TGTGCCAGCAGCAAAACAACCCCTCCCCTAGGTCCACGGGTGGGTGAGCAGTACGTC. Protein: CASSKTTPPLGPRVGEQYV.

This clonotype was counted ten times or more. The rearrangement links TRBV9 to TRBJ2-3, with TRBD2 identical over 8 bases. Germline CDR1 is SGDLS and CDR2 is YYNGEE. CDR3 length equals 17 residues. J was trimmed by 4 bases and V by 0 bases; bases with no gene match: 10. The CDR3 DNA sequence: TGTGCCAGCAGCGTAGATCGGGGGGGGGCCCGCTCAGATACGCAGTATTTT. Protein sequence: CASSVDRGGARSDTQYF.

This clonotype was picked up many times. The chain couples TRBV9 to TRBJ2-1; TRBD2 aligns across 13 bases. Germline lookup yields CDR1 SGDLS and CDR2 YYNGEE. V lost 4 bases and J lost 4; bases outside the gene matches: 5. This CDR3 region has 16 residues. DNA for the CDR3: TGTGCCAGCAGCAAACTGGGACTAGCGGGATACAATGAGCAGTTCTTC. This codes for CASSKLGLAGYNEQFF. Based on the CDR3 plus reference TRBV9 and TRBJ2-1, the full variable domain is DSGVTQTPKHLITATGQRVTLRCSPRSGDLSVYWYQQSLDQGLQFLIQYYNGEERAKGNILERFSAQQFPDLHSELNLSSLELGDSALYFCASSKLGLAGYNEQFFGPGTRLTVL.

Ten or more counts support this clonotype. The chain couples TRBV9 to TRBJ2-3, with TRBD2 as a possible D gene (6 bases). V lost 0 bases and J lost 4, with 15 bases in between. Looked up from germline, CDR1 is SGDLS and CDR2 is YYNGEE. There are 16 residues in the CDR3. The CDR3 region is CASSVESGALPDTQYF. CDR3 DNA: TGTGCCAGCAGCGTAGAATCGGGAGCCCTCCCAGATACGCAGTATTTT.

This clonotype was observed at least ten times. The rearrangement links TRBV9 to TRBJ2-3; possibly TRBD1 or TRBD2 for D (5 bases each). The CDR3 contains 14 residues. Trimming took off 4 bases at V and 1 base at J, with 10 bases between the two ends. Looked up from germline, CDR1 is SGDLS and CDR2 is YYNGEE. The CDR3 nucleotides are TGTGCCAGCAGCCGGGGCCCTCGCACAGATACGCAGTATTTT. Its protein product is CASSRGPRTDTQYF.

At least ten counts were recorded for this clonotype. The rearrangement joins TRBV9 to TRBJ2-2; no firm D call. The length of the CDR3 is 13 residues. V lost 4 bases and J lost 1, with 5 bases in between. The germline gives CDR1 SGDLS, CDR2 YYNGEE. The CDR3 is CASSRVNTGELFF. DNA of the CDR3: TGTGCCAGCAGCCGAGTGAACACCGGGGAGCTGTTTTTT.

At least ten counts were recorded for this clonotype. The chain uses TRBV9 and TRBJ2-5; D may correspond to TRBD1 or TRBD2 (5 bases each). CDR3 length: 15 residues. CDR1 and CDR2 (germline): SGDLS, YYNGEE. Trimming took off 4 bases at V and 5 bases at J, with 18 bases between the two ends. CDR3 loop: CASSPSLGPAETQYF. CDR3 nucleotides: TGTGCCAGCAGCCCAAGCCTGGGACCGGCGGAGACCCAGTACTTC.